One TCR beta chain is described in this entry. The germline CDR1 and CDR2 sequences are WSHSY and SAAADI. V shed 4 bases, J shed 5 bases, and the junction held 17 bases outside the gene matches. The CDR3 length is 18 residues. The data were obtained in a study of PD-L1 blockade in urothelial cancer. Assay used: immunoSEQ multiplex PCR; TCRdb lists only in-frame clones, some missing. The table lists 80,000 to 100,000 clones, around 76% of them singletons. The chain has TRBV10-2 and TRBJ2-1; 7 bases are shared with TRBD2. The sequence derives from a man in his 70s with urothelial cancer. Sequenced here: PBMCs, sampled around atezolizumab (anti-PD-L1) treatment. As DNA, the CDR3 is TGCGCCAGCAGTGGCAGCAGGACTAGGGTCGGGGATAACAATGAGCAGTTCTTC. It is translated as CASSGSRTRVGDNNEQFF.